Each of the 27 T cell receptor beta chains below was sequenced from the same sample in a study of T cell changes during pregnancy in multiple sclerosis (dated by TCRdb to about 2019). The receptor library was made with the immunoSEQ multiplex PCR assay. This immuneACCESS table, as held by TCRdb, lists in-frame sequences with V and J called but not all clones. Of the missing ones, under half trace to an unresolved V gene in checked studies; the others have no known cause. Recorded for this sample are under 75,000 clones; about 90% of them occurred a single time. The ten largest account for around 0.27% of the sample. The sequencing here drew on CD4+ T cells from peripheral blood mononuclear cells, taken after pregnancy. The origin of the receptors is a female donor with multiple sclerosis, enrolled in a pregnancy study.

V usage is TRBV9 and J usage is TRBJ2-2; 9 bases fit TRBD2. This CDR3 has 18 amino acids. Germline loops: CDR1 SGDLS, CDR2 YYNGEE. The V segment lost 1 base and the J segment 2 bases; nucleotides outside the gene matches: 9. CDR3 sequence reads: CASSVPKWTSANTGELFF. CDR3 DNA: TGTGCCAGCAGCGTACCTAAGTGGACTAGCGCAAACACCGGGGAGCTGTTTTTT.

The rearrangement links TRBV5-4 to TRBJ1-2; D may be TRBD1 (5 bases). Trimming removed 0 bases at V and 5 bases at J, with 11 bases between. The germline V gene has CDR1 SGHNT and CDR2 YYREEE (reference sequence). This CDR3 comprises 14 residues. DNA of the CDR3: TGTGCCAGCAGCTTGGCCGGCAGGGATTATGGCTACACCTTC. Its protein product is CASSLAGRDYGYTF. The variable domain in full, completed from reference TRBV5-4 and TRBJ1-2, reads ETGVTQSPTHLIKTRGQQVTLRCSSQSGHNTVSWYQQALGQGPQFIFQYYREEENGRGNFPPRFSGLQFPNYSSELNVNALELDDSALYLCASSLAGRDYGYTFGSGTRLTVV.

The chain joins TRBV19 to TRBJ2-1; D is ambiguous. V lost 2 bases to trimming and J lost 7 bases, with 12 bases between them. The germline gives CDR1 LNHDA, CDR2 SQIVND (reference sequence). The CDR3 spans 14 residues. In DNA, the CDR3 is TGTGCCAGTAGTATAACGGCTAGTTGGAATGAGCAGTTCTTC. Residues: CASSITASWNEQFF.

V is TRBV7-2 and J is TRBJ2-7; unclear D gene. In germline, CDR1 is SGHTA, CDR2 FQGNSA. The germline V and J ends were trimmed by 5 bases and 0 bases, with 11 bases remaining between them. There are 14 residues in the CDR3. This CDR3 reads CASSDRRSSYEQYF. CDR3 coding DNA: TGTGCCAGCAGCGACCGACGGAGCTCCTACGAGCAGTACTTC.

This clone was counted only a few times. The V call is TRBV6-6, the J call TRBJ2-1, with TRBD1 as a possible D gene (6 bases). Deletions cut 4 bases from V and 6 bases from J, with 13 bases between. The CDR3 sequence is 14 residues long. CDR1 and CDR2 (germline): MNHNY, SVGAGI (reference sequence). DNA for the CDR3: TGTGCCAGCAGTTCCTACGGGACACTCAATGAGCAGTTCTTC. Its translation: CASSSYGTLNEQFF.

The V and J genes are TRBV27 and TRBJ1-3; unclear D gene. The CDR3 has 16 amino acids. The germline V and J ends were trimmed by 8 bases and 0 bases, with 17 bases remaining between them. Germline V gives CDR1 MNHEY, CDR2 SMNVEV (reference sequence). DNA for the CDR3: TGTGCCAGCCGCTCAACGGGTCTCCCCTCTGGAAACACCATATATTTT. It is translated as CASRSTGLPSGNTIYF.

The rearrangement joins TRBV7-7 to TRBJ2-7; D not resolved. V was pared by 5 bases and J by 3 bases, with 5 bases between. CDR3 length: 11 amino acids. Germline-derived CDR1 and CDR2 are SSHAT and FNYEAQ (reference sequence). The CDR3: CASSPVYEQYF. In nucleotides, the CDR3 is TGTGCCAGCAGCCCCGTCTACGAGCAGTACTTC.

V gene TRBV30 combines with J gene TRBJ2-3; 12 bases are a match to TRBD2. V dropped 0 bases and J dropped 0; count of bases not matched to a gene: 1. Per germline, CDR1 GTSNPN and CDR2 SVGIG (reference sequence). The CDR3 has 16 residues. The CDR3: CAWSVGTSGSTDTQYF. As DNA, the CDR3 is TGTGCCTGGAGTGTGGGGACTAGCGGGAGCACAGATACGCAGTATTTT.

J is TRBJ2-7 and V is TRBV9, with D perhaps matching TRBD2 (5 bases). V was pared by 4 bases and J by 0 bases, with 14 bases between. CDR1 is SGDLS and CDR2 is YYNGEE in the germline V gene. This CDR3 spans 15 amino acids. For the CDR3, the DNA is TGTGCCAGCAGCCCCCTGCCAGAGGGCTCCTACGAGCAGTACTTC. It translates to CASSPLPEGSYEQYF.

This clone has a single count. This chain links TRBV5-4 with TRBJ2-2; 8 nucleotides align to TRBD2. This CDR3 region has 16 residues. Germline values: CDR1 SGHNT, CDR2 YYREEE (reference sequence). J gave up 0 bases and V 3 bases, and 4 bases lay outside the gene matches. The CDR3 loop reads CASSSPGGPNTGELFF. As DNA, the CDR3 is TGTGCCAGCAGCTCTCCGGGGGGGCCGAACACCGGGGAGCTGTTTTTT.

A few counts support this clone. The chain couples TRBV6-6 to TRBJ1-2; TRBD1 is a possible D gene (6 bases). The germline V gene has CDR1 MNHNY and CDR2 SVGAGI (reference sequence). The CDR3 has 12 amino acids. The ends were cut back, 8 bases at V and 6 bases at J, with 13 bases in the middle. CDR3 nucleotides: TGTGCCAGCTGGGGGGGGCAGGATGGCTACACCTTC. Its translation is CASWGGQDGYTF.

The chain recombines TRBV28 with TRBJ1-1; maybe TRBD1 (5 bases). The V end lost 7 bases, the J end lost 8 bases, and 20 bases lay between the germline ends. Germline assignment: CDR1 MDHEN and CDR2 SYDVKM. This CDR3 contains 14 residues. The CDR3 sequence: CASTLSGGDGEAFF. CDR3 nucleotide sequence: TGTGCCAGCACCTTAAGTGGAGGGGACGGGGAAGCTTTCTTT.

V is TRBV7-2 and J is TRBJ2-3, with TRBD2 matching 15 bases. The J segment lost 4 bases and the V segment lost 7 bases, leaving 9 bases of the junction unmatched. CDR1 SGHTA and CDR2 FQGNSA come from the germline V gene. This CDR3 is built from 17 residues. Here the CDR3 reads CASTPPGLAGGADTQYF. CDR3 bases: TGTGCCAGCACCCCCCCCGGACTAGCGGGAGGGGCAGATACGCAGTATTTT.

The chain links TRBV9 to TRBJ2-2; 8 nucleotides match TRBD1. Germline loops: CDR1 SGDLS, CDR2 YYNGEE. This CDR3 has 15 residues. Trimming cost V 4 bases and J 3 bases; bases outside gene matches: 5. DNA of the CDR3: TGTGCCAGCAGCTCGCGACAGGGGCACACCGGGGAGCTGTTTTTT. It is translated as CASSSRQGHTGELFF.

The chain couples TRBV14 to TRBJ2-2; 8 bases agree with TRBD1. The CDR3 sequence is 15 residues long. Germline CDR1 and CDR2: SGHDN and FVKESK. The ends lost 4 bases at V and 5 bases at J; junction bases unmatched: 6. The CDR3 loop is CASSRRDRWTGELFF. The CDR3 DNA sequence: TGTGCCAGCAGCCGCCGGGACAGGTGGACCGGGGAGCTGTTTTTT.

CDR3 residues: CASSPETGMNTEAFF. The CDR3 DNA reads as TGTGCCAGCTCACCAGAGACAGGGATGAACACTGAAGCTTTCTTT. V gene TRBV18 combines with J gene TRBJ1-1; 7 bases line up with TRBD1. Germline V gives CDR1 KGHSH, CDR2 LQKENI. This CDR3 has 15 amino acids. The J segment lost 0 bases and the V segment lost 2 bases, leaving 3 bases of the junction unmatched.

The chain recombines TRBV9 with TRBJ1-2, with 8 bases that match TRBD1. This CDR3 has 15 residues. The V segment lost 2 bases and the J segment 8 bases; nucleotides outside the gene matches: 11. Germline V gene sequence: CDR1 SGDLS, CDR2 YYNGEE. DNA of the CDR3: TGTGCCAGCAGCGTCTCAGGGGGCGCGCGGCAAGGCTACACCTTC. The encoded protein is CASSVSGGARQGYTF.

This rearrangement joins TRBV9 to TRBJ2-1, with TRBD1 identical over 9 bases. The germline V gene encodes CDR1 SGDLS and CDR2 YYNGEE. The trim removed 4 bases at V and 10 bases at J, leaving 12 bases unmatched. The CDR3 has 15 amino acids. The CDR3 loop is CASSPRPATGGEQFF. CDR3 DNA sequence: TGTGCCAGCAGCCCGCGCCCCGCGACAGGGGGAGAGCAGTTCTTC.

This rearrangement joins TRBV5-1 to TRBJ1-4; 7 bases are shared with TRBD1. The CDR3 spans 15 residues. CDR1 is SGHRS and CDR2 is YFSETQ in the germline V gene. Unmatched junction bases numbered 8, after V lost 4 bases and J lost 5 bases. The CDR3 loop is CASSPRTGTNEKLFF. The CDR3 coding sequence is TGCGCCAGCAGCCCCAGGACAGGTACAAATGAAAAACTGTTTTTT.

The V gene is TRBV5-1, the J gene TRBJ1-6; D gene unclear. V was cut by 3 bases and J by 10 bases, with 11 bases left in between. Germline V lookup: CDR1 SGHRS, CDR2 YFSETQ. The CDR3 sequence is 13 residues long. The CDR3 is CASSSRPGSPLHF. In nucleotides, the CDR3 is TGCGCCAGCAGCTCCCGGCCAGGCTCACCCCTCCACTTT.

The CDR3 reads CASSLQGAPNEKLFF. DNA for the CDR3: TGCGCCAGCAGCCTACAGGGGGCCCCTAATGAAAAACTGTTTTTT. This chain joins TRBV5-1 and TRBJ1-4, with 9 positions matching TRBD1. V dropped 4 bases and J dropped 3; count of bases not matched to a gene: 4. The CDR3 extends over 15 amino acids. CDR1 is SGHRS, CDR2 YFSETQ, per germline.

V gene TRBV2 combines with J gene TRBJ2-2, with 9 bases aligning to TRBD1. J lost 6 bases, V lost 8 bases, and 4 bases had no gene match. Germline V gene lookup returns CDR1 SNHLY and CDR2 FYNNEI. The CDR3 loop spans 13 amino acids. For the CDR3, the DNA is TGTGCCAGCTCCCGGGACAGGGCCGGGGAGCTGTTTTTT. This gives the protein CASSRDRAGELFF.

This clone was seen only once. V usage is TRBV6-1 and J usage is TRBJ2-3; the match to TRBD2 covers 9 bases. Germline CDR1 is MNHNS and CDR2 is SASEGT. The CDR3 loop spans 15 amino acids. V shed 5 bases, J shed 6 bases, and the junction held 9 bases outside the gene matches. The CDR3 here is CASSPIAGVRDTQYF. Written as DNA, the CDR3 is TGTGCCAGCAGTCCCATAGCGGGAGTAAGGGATACGCAGTATTTT.

The CDR3 DNA follows: TGTGCCTGGAGTACCTCAGCGGGGTACGAGCAGTACTTC. As protein: CAWSTSAGYEQYF. The V call is TRBV30, the J call TRBJ2-7, with 7 bases lining up with TRBD2. CDR1 is GTSNPN and CDR2 is SVGIG in the germline V gene (reference sequence). The ends lost 2 bases at V and 4 bases at J; junction bases unmatched: 5. The CDR3 has 13 amino acids.

V and J are TRBV2 and TRBJ2-5; 8 nucleotides line up with TRBD2. CDR3 length: 14 amino acids. V lost 7 bases to trimming and J lost 1 base; unmatched junction nucleotides: 5. CDR1 and CDR2 (germline): SNHLY, FYNNEI. The CDR3 reads CASIRAGVQETQYF. CDR3 sequence (DNA): TGTGCCAGCATAAGAGCGGGGGTCCAAGAGACCCAGTACTTC.

The chain joins TRBV2 to TRBJ1-3; 10 bases agree with TRBD1. CDR3 length: 16 amino acids. V shed 2 bases, J shed 4 bases, and the junction held 5 bases outside the gene matches. Germline CDR1 SNHLY, CDR2 FYNNEI. CDR3 sequence reads: CASSEYGTGVGNTIYF. In nucleotides, the CDR3 is TGTGCCAGCAGTGAATACGGGACAGGGGTCGGAAACACCATATATTTT. Full variable domain (missing parts from reference TRBV2 and TRBJ1-3): EPEVTQTPSHQVTQMGQEVILRCVPISNHLYFYWYRQILGQKVEFLVSFYNNEISEKSEIFDDQFSVERPDGSNFTLKIRSTKLEDSAMYFCASSEYGTGVGNTIYFGEGSWLTVV.

This clone occurred a few times. V and J are TRBV11-3 and TRBJ2-3; TRBD2 is a possible D gene (6 bases). This CDR3 is built from 17 residues. CDR1 and CDR2 (germline): SGHNT, YENEEA. The germline V and J ends were trimmed by 4 bases and 0 bases, with 17 bases remaining between them. In DNA form, the CDR3 reads TGTGCCAGCAGCTCCGGCGGGGAGACCTCTAGCACAGATACGCAGTATTTT. Translated, it gives CASSSGGETSSTDTQYF. The full variable domain, rest sourced from reference TRBV11-3 and TRBJ2-3, is EAGVVQSPRYKIIEKKQPVAFWCNPISGHNTLYWYLQNLGQGPELLIRYENEEAVDDSQLPKDRFSAERLKGVDSTLKIQPAELGDSAVYLCASSSGGETSSTDTQYFGPGTRLTVL.